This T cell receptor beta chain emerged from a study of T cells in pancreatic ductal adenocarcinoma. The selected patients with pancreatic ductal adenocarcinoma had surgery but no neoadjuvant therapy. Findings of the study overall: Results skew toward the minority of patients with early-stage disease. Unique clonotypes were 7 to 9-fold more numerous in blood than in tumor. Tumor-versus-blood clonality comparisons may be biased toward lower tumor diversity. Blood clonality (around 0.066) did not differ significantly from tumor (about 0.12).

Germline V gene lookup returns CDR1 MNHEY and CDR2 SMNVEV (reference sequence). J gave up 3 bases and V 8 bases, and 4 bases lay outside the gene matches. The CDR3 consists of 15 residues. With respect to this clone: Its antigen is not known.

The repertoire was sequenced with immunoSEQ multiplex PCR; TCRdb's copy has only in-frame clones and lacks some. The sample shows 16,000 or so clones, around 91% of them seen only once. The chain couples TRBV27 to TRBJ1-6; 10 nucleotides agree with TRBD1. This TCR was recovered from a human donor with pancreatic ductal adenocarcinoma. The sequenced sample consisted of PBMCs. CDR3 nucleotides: TGTGCCAGCGCCCGGGACAGGGGCTATAATTCACCCCTCCACTTT. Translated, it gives CASARDRGYNSPLHF.